This T cell receptor (beta chain) was documented in a study of cytomegalovirus exposure and HLA in healthy donors. The PCR had 60 Vbeta and 13 Jbeta primers. TCRdb keeps only in-frame clones here, not all; method: immunoSEQ multiplex PCR. The table has under 110,000 clones, about four fifths seen once. Findings and caveats of the study: TCR beta V- and J-gene trimming, according to a later analysis, was linked to a missense DCLRE1C variant. Researchers reportedly found TCR beta sequences accurately predicted most subjects' HLA-A and HLA-B alleles.

The count of this clone is one. Its matching antigen is unknown. Donors were ostensibly healthy at sampling, although undocumented immune exposures were probable. Germline CDR1 and CDR2: SGHAT and FQNNGV. The CDR3 contains 17 residues. After removal of 1 base from V and 0 bases from J, the junction contained 9 bases not matched to a gene. The receptor was isolated from a middle-aged woman in good health and CMV-seronegative. The V call is TRBV11-2, the J call TRBJ2-7; 7 positions match TRBD1. Sequencing input: PBMCs. The DNA for the CDR3 is TGTGCCAGCAGCTTAGGCGGACAGGTCCGCAGCTCCTACGAGCAGTACTTC. Translation gives CASSLGGQVRSSYEQYF.